The clone carrying this T cell receptor (beta chain) was observed a handful of times. Its antigen is as yet unknown. TCRdb reanalysed the RT-PCR reads using MiXCR and keeps one entry per CDR3 protein. The table has 550,000 to 800,000 distinct CDR3 sequences, approximately 14% seen once. Looked up from germline, CDR1 is MNHNS and CDR2 is SASEGT. The CDR3 extends over 14 amino acids. Trimming cost V 6 bases and J 3 bases, with 11 bases left between them. This record comes from a study of response to subunit inactivated influenza vaccine. General study findings and limits: Authors suggested seasonal influenza vaccinations each recruit few new T cells.

This sequence joins TRBV6-1 and TRBJ1-4; D gene unclear. This specimen consisted of PBMCs from blood, obtained 11 to 12 days after vaccination. The source is a man aged 50 to 60 who received an inactivated influenza vaccine. The CDR3: CASSLMPANEKLFF. The CDR3 DNA is TGTGCCAGCAGCCTGATGCCAGCTAATGAAAAACTGTTTTTT.